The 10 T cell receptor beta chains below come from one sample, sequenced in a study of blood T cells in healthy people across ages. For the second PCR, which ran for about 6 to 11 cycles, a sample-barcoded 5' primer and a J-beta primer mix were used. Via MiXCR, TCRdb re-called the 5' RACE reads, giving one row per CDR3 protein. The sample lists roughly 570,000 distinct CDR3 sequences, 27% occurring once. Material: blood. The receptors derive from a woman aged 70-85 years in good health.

CDR3 DNA: TGCGCCAGCAGCCAAGAGTATTCCCCAACTAATGAAAAACTGTTTTTT. Residues: CASSQEYSPTNEKLFF. The J gene is TRBJ1-4, the V gene TRBV4-3; D remains unclear. CDR3 length: 16 residues. Per the germline V gene, CDR1 is LGHNA and CDR2 is YSLEER. V gave up 0 bases and J gave up 0 bases, with 8 bases separating them.

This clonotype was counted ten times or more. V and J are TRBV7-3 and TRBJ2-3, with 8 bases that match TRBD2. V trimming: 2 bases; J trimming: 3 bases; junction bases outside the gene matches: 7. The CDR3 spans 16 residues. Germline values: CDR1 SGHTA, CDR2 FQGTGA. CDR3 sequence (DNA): TGTGCCAGCAGCTTACGGGCGGGGGGAAGGACAGATACGCAGTATTTT. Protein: CASSLRAGGRTDTQYF.

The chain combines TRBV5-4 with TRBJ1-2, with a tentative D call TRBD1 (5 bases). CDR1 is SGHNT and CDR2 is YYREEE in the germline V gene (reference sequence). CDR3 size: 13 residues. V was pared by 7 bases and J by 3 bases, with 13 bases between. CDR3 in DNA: TGTGCCAGCGGGGCAGGACTTGACTATGGCTACACCTTC. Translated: CASGAGLDYGYTF.

The CDR3 DNA reads TGCAGTGCTTTTAGCGGCAGGAATGAGCAGTTCTTC. Translation gives CSAFSGRNEQFF. The rearrangement uses TRBV20-1 and TRBJ2-1; TRBD2 is a possible D gene (6 bases). The CDR3 length is 12 residues. Germline V gene sequence: CDR1 DFQATT, CDR2 SNEGSKA (reference sequence). Trimming cost V 5 bases and J 7 bases, with 12 bases left between them.

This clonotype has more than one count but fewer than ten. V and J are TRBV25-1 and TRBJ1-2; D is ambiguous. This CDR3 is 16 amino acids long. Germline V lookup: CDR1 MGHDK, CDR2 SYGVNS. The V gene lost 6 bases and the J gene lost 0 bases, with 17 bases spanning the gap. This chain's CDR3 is CASSRLGALANYGYTF. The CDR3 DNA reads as TGTGCCAGCAGCCGACTAGGAGCTCTTGCTAACTATGGCTACACCTTC.

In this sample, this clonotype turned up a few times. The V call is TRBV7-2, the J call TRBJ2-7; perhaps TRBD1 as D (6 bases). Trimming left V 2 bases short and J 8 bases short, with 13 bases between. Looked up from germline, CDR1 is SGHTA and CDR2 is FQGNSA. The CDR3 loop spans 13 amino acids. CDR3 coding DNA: TGTGCCAGCAGCTTAAATATGGACAGACAGCAGTACTTC. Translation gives CASSLNMDRQQYF.

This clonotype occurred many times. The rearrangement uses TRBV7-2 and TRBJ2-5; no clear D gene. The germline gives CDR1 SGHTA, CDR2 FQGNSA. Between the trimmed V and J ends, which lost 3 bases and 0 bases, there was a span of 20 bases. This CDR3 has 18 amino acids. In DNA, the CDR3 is TGTGCCAGCAGCTTGGTCCCCCGTAGGGCTCTGTACCAAGAGACCCAGTACTTC. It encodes CASSLVPRRALYQETQYF.

The CDR3 protein is CASSIWGKGTSNTEAFF. The CDR3 nucleotides read TGTGCCAGTAGTATCTGGGGGAAAGGAACGTCGAACACTGAAGCTTTCTTT. V is TRBV19 and J is TRBJ1-1, with TRBD1 as a possible D gene (5 bases). Deletions cut 3 bases from V and 1 base from J, with 18 bases between. This CDR3 comprises 17 residues. The germline CDR1 and CDR2 sequences are LNHDA and SQIVND (reference sequence). Complete variable domain (other parts from reference TRBV19 and TRBJ1-1): DGGITQSPKYLFRKEGQNVTLSCEQNLNHDAMYWYRQDPGQGLRLIYYSQIVNDFQKGDIAEGYSVSREKKESFPLTVTSAQKNPTAFYLCASSIWGKGTSNTEAFFGQGTRLTVV.

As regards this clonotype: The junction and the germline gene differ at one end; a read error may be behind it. CDR3 DNA: TGTGCCAGCAGCTTAGGACTCCTCGTCACAGATACGCAGTACTTT. Translated: CASSLGLLVTDTQYF. The V and J genes are TRBV7-2 and TRBJ2-3; no reliable D call. The CDR3 runs to 15 residues. The V gene's germline CDR1 is SGHTA and CDR2 FQGNSA.

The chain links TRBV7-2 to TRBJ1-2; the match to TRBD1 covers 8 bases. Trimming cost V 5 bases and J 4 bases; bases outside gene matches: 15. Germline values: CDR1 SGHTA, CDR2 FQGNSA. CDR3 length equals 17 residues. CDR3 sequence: CASSEHSGTGGSYGYTF. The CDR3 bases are TGTGCCAGCAGCGAGCACTCCGGGACAGGAGGCTCCTATGGCTACACCTTC.